This entry concerns a single TCR beta chain. The target of this receptor is not known. Qualities for individual bases were not recorded, and no much larger clone is one base off. The collaborating institutions used their own protocols to collect whole blood in K2EDTA tubes. For TCRbeta analysis, collaborators shipped samples in one of three forms: frozen whole blood, isolated PBMCs, or DNA extracted from either of those sample types. TCRbeta CDR3 regions were amplified from genomic DNA by means of the immunoSEQ Assay, a bias-controlled multiplex PCR. From the authors' description of their analysis: Within the assay, amplification of reference gene primers was used to estimate how many nucleated cells each sample contained. To quantify the absolute abundance of each unique TCRbeta CDR3 rearrangement, sequence reads were collapsed and filtered. For each sample, productive Simpson clonality was calculated by taking the square root of Simpson's diversity index across productive rearrangements. TCRdb mirrors the immuneACCESS table, restricted to in-frame sequences. Some clones are absent from its copies; in checked studies, under half trace to an unresolved V gene, and the reason for the others is unknown. V and J calls and clone size are those listed in that table; D and trimming were worked out from the DNA. This sample comprises some 190,000 clones, around 84% of them detected only once. The top ten constitute around 21% of the sample.

The CDR3, cysteine through phenylalanine, is 14 amino acids long. Of all the DNA, just the CDR3 is kept, 42 bases in frame from base 1. Between the V and J ends, shortened by 5 bases and 1 base respectively, the junction contains 12 bases. CDR1 and CDR2, looked up from the germline V gene, are SGHRS and YFSETQ. The data belong to a study of blood T cell repertoires in COVID-19 (dated by TCRdb to the early 2020s). Concerning the study at large: Samples covering the acute and convalescent phases of COVID-19 were provided by collaborators in the United States, Italy and Spain. The prospective study material was composed of cDNA or gDNA derived from T cells, B-cell-depleted T cells, or PBMCs. Deeply sampled blood TCRbeta repertoires from subjects exposed to, actively infected with, or recovered from COVID-19 were included in the dataset. The repertoires were made available in a free public database intended to serve as a resource for research on the immune response to SARS-CoV-2. The samples were drawn from the first 160 participants of the ongoing ImmuneRACE study and from 950 to 1,500 subjects provided by 6 global collaborators. Nearly every sample came with metadata listing a de-identified subject ID, COVID-19 status, age in years and sex. HLA class I and class II types, where available, came from metadata supplied by the sample provider rather than from assay-based typing.

Summary of the overall study and its limitations: The quantity of clinical and demographic metadata differed by source and by participant and was supplied without curation.

The rearranged chain carries TRBV5-1 and TRBJ1-1; 6 matching bases give a weak D call of TRBD1. Sequenced: peripheral blood. The clonotype was recovered from a human donor in a cohort sampled during active COVID-19. CDR3 region: CASRVTGTNTEAFF. The nucleotide sequence reads TGCGCCAGCAGAGTGACAGGAACGAACACTGAAGCTTTCTTT.